This is a list of T cell receptor beta chains from one sample in a study of identical twins' blood T cells. One entry per CDR3 protein, called by TCRdb with MiXCR from the 5' RACE reads. This sample has hundreds of thousands of distinct CDR3 sequences, with over 25% found just once. Sequenced input: PBMCs. Receptor source: a woman aged 18 to 55 in good health. Each CDR3 is given with its conserved first and last residue. The order of the fields is V gene, D gene, CDR3 protein. A D gene is named only where the DNA matches it firmly.

>TRBV7-6|-
CASSRGGPRAGELFF
>TRBV4-1|-
CASSQGQFGNTIYF
>TRBV29-1|-
CSVGWIEATEAFF
>TRBV5-1|TRBD1
CASNKQGAQGTEAFF
>TRBV3-1|TRBD1
CASSQGRGRTEAFF
>TRBV9|-
CASSVDDQPQHF
>TRBV20-1|-
CSAKKNLNTEAFF
>TRBV5-1|-
CASSLVGLSEAFF
>TRBV20-1|-
CSARTVGYEQYF
>TRBV6-6|-
CASSYLAGSYEQYF
>TRBV5-1|-
CVSSLQGNSGNTIYF
>TRBV24-1|TRBD1
CATSDPGQETGYTF
>TRBV27|-
CASSSTGLKETQYF
>TRBV18|-
CASSPGGGLGTEAFF
>TRBV9|TRBD2
CASSVSSSGRNEQFF
>TRBV5-6|TRBD1
CASSHYRGPNTEAFF
>TRBV20-1|TRBD2
CSASAASGGDRKNIQYF
>TRBV20-1|-
CSARDTSTDTQYF
>TRBV20-1|-
CSALQGRGNIQYF
>TRBV2|-
CASSEVVNTEAFF
>TRBV19|-
CASTVGNQPQHF
>TRBV12-3/TRBV12-4|-
CASSLPGLSTEAFF
>TRBV29-1|TRBD1
CSGQGDTGELFF
>TRBV9|TRBD2
CASGEGEQFF
>TRBV7-6|-
CASSLSRDEQYF
>TRBV20-1|-
CSVDGVAQETQYF
>TRBV7-9|-
CASSLAQSGPSTDTQYF
>TRBV7-7|-
CASSLSEYNEQFF
>TRBV7-9|-
CASSIVRDEQFF
>TRBV11-2|TRBD1
CASSFTRGRSTEAFF
>TRBV21-1|-
CASQHGSSGNTIYF
>TRBV20-1|TRBD1
CSAILGTGTGELFF
>TRBV7-2|-
CASSLSRVLNQPQHF
>TRBV6-6|-
CASSYQRGGYYGYTF
>TRBV11-2|-
CASTLAGSYNEQFF
>TRBV20-1|-
CSARDPRATDTQYF
>TRBV18|-
CASSPNTAAGYGYTF
>TRBV7-2|-
CASSLPLGSHSNYGYTF